This T cell receptor (beta chain) was recovered during a study of blood T cell repertoires in COVID-19. Study-wide background: The United States, Italy and Spain were the sources of the acute and convalescent COVID-19 samples.

Trimming removed 5 bases from V and 6 bases from J, with 11 bases in between. The CDR3 spans 14 residues. Germline V gene sequence: CDR1 LGHNA, CDR2 YSLEER. Libraries were prepared by immunoSEQ multiplex PCR; TCRdb keeps only in-frame clonotypes and omits some of them. Found here are approximately 28,000 clones, over 75% of them singletons; the top ten hold almost 8%. The V and J genes are TRBV4-3 and TRBJ1-6, with D hard to call. Material for sequencing was peripheral blood. This TCR came from an older woman with active or convalescent COVID-19. Here the CDR3 DNA reads TGCGCCAGCAGCACCGGTCCTTCTAATTCACCCCTCCACTTT. This encodes CASSTGPSNSPLHF.